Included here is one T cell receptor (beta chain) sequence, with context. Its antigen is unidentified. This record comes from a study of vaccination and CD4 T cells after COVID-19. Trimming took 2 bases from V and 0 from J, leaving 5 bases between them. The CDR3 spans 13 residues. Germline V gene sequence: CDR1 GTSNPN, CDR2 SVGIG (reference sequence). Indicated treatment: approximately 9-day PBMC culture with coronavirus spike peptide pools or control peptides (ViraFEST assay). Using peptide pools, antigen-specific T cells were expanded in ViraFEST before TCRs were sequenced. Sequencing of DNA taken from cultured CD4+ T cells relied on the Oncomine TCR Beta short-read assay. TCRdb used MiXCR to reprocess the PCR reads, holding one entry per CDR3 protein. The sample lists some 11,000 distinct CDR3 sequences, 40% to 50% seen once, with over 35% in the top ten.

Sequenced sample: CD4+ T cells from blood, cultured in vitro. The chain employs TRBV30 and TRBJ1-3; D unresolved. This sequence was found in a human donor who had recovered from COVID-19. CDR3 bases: TGTGCCTGGAGTATAGACTCTGGAAACACCATATATTTT. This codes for CAWSIDSGNTIYF. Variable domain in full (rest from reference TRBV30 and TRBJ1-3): SQTIHQWPATLVQPVGSPLSLECTVEGTSNPNLYWYRQAAGRGLQLLFYSVGIGQISSEVPQNLSASRPQDRQFILSSKKLLLSDSGFYLCAWSIDSGNTIYFGEGSWLTVV.